These 10 T cell receptor beta chains were all obtained from the same sample, sequenced in a study of early T cells in non-severe SARS-CoV-2 infection. A single record per CDR3 protein comes from TCRdb applying MiXCR to the 5' RACE reads. The sample lists tens of thousands of distinct CDR3 sequences, 5% to 6.5% occurring once. The sample consisted of whole blood. These receptor sequences come from an adult who was a healthcare worker with PCR-confirmed SARS-CoV-2 infection or an uninfected control (not recorded which).

The J gene is TRBJ1-5, the V gene TRBV29-1; a possible D gene is TRBD1 (6 bases). Trimming left V 3 bases short and J 2 bases short, with 8 bases between. Germline V lookup: CDR1 SQVTM, CDR2 ANQGSEA. The CDR3 length is 13 residues. As DNA, the CDR3 is TGCAGCGTTGACAGGGGCGGCAATCAGCCCCAGCATTTT. Protein product: CSVDRGGNQPQHF.

This clonotype has at least ten counts. CDR3 in DNA: TGTGCCATCAGTACGACAGGGGCCAACGTCCTGACTTTC. This sequence encodes CAISTTGANVLTF. The chain combines TRBV10-3 with TRBJ2-6; D gene uncertain. The CDR3 has 13 amino acids. The germline V and J ends were trimmed by 5 bases and 4 bases, with 6 bases remaining between them. Germline CDR1 is ENHRY and CDR2 is SYGVKD.

The chain links TRBV5-1 to TRBJ1-2; D is ambiguous. The CDR3 has 13 amino acids. The germline V gene has CDR1 SGHRS and CDR2 YFSETQ. The germline V and J ends were trimmed by 3 bases and 8 bases, with 14 bases remaining between them. The CDR3 DNA follows: TGCGCCAGCAGCTCGGGAGGCGATGTAGGCTACACCTTC. This gives the protein CASSSGGDVGYTF.

The table lists this clonotype with many counts. The chain couples TRBV10-3 to TRBJ2-7; D possibly corresponds to TRBD2 (6 bases). The germline V gene has CDR1 ENHRY and CDR2 SYGVKD. The CDR3 runs to 13 residues. V was trimmed by 0 bases and J by 6 bases, leaving 9 bases between them. Written as DNA, the CDR3 is TGTGCCATCAGTGAGTCGGAGGGACGCGAGCAGTACTTC. Residues: CAISESEGREQYF.

This clonotype has ten or more counts. This sequence joins TRBV7-6 and TRBJ1-4, with D unclear. With 7 bases removed from V and 0 bases from J, the gap between germline ends came to 15 bases. The CDR3 totals 16 residues. Germline CDR1 reads SGHVS; CDR2 reads FNYEAQ. The CDR3 coding sequence is TGTGCCAGCACCTCAGCAAGGGTCGCAACTAATGAAAAACTGTTTTTT. Translation gives CASTSARVATNEKLFF.

This clonotype turned up a few times. The chain has TRBV10-1 and TRBJ2-7; maybe TRBD2 (5 bases). The germline gives CDR1 WNHNN, CDR2 SYGVQD (reference sequence). This CDR3 region has 13 residues. V gave up 3 bases and J gave up 7 bases, with 13 bases separating them. The CDR3 reads CASSESGRGEQYF. CDR3 DNA sequence: TGCGCCAGCAGTGAAAGCGGACGAGGGGAGCAGTACTTC.

This clonotype was recorded at least ten times. J is TRBJ2-7 and V is TRBV11-2, with unresolved D. V dropped 5 bases and J dropped 3 bases, with 8 bases sitting between them. The CDR3 consists of 12 residues. The germline gives CDR1 SGHAT, CDR2 FQNNGV. In nucleotides, the CDR3 is TGTGCCAGCAGCGCCAGTCGCTACGAGCAGTACTTC. It codes for CASSASRYEQYF. Using reference TRBV11-2 and TRBJ2-7 for the parts outside the CDR3, the full variable domain is EAGVAQSPRYKIIEKRQSVAFWCNPISGHATLYWYQQILGQGPKLLIQFQNNGVVDDSQLPKDRFSAERLKGVDSTLKIQPAKLEDSAVYLCASSASRYEQYFGPGTRLTVT.

The gene calls are TRBV6-5 and TRBJ2-3, with TRBD2 as a possible D gene (7 bases). V shed 6 bases and J shed 0 bases, with 10 bases lying between them. This CDR3 region has 14 residues. Germline values: CDR1 MNHEY, CDR2 SVGAGI. The CDR3 sequence is CASRRGPSTDTQYF. The CDR3 coding sequence is TGTGCCAGCAGGCGGGGGCCTAGCACAGATACGCAGTATTTT.

Ten or more counts support this clonotype. The chain couples TRBV12-5 to TRBJ2-3; 8 nucleotides match TRBD2. Trimming took 6 bases from V and 2 from J; bases not matched to a gene: 16. Looked up from germline, CDR1 is LGHNT and CDR2 is FRNRAP. The CDR3 length is 18 residues. CDR3 in DNA: TGTGCTAGTGGCCTCCCCACGGCTAGCGGGCGAGTCACAGATACGCAGTATTTT. Protein product: CASGLPTASGRVTDTQYF.

This clonotype was detected ten times or more. The chain is built from TRBV10-3 and TRBJ2-7; the match to TRBD2 covers 7 bases. The CDR3 spans 14 residues. Germline lookup yields CDR1 ENHRY and CDR2 SYGVKD. V lost 6 bases to trimming and J lost 5 bases; unmatched junction nucleotides: 10. CDR3 protein: CAIRSGTTLDEQYF. CDR3 nucleotides: TGTGCCATCAGGTCCGGGACTACCTTAGACGAGCAGTACTTC.